Listed below are T cell receptor beta chains from one sample, sequenced in a study of radiotherapy plus CTLA-4 blockade in lung cancer. Using immunoSEQ multiplex PCR, the repertoire was profiled, and TCRdb retains in-frame clones only, with some absent. The table lists some 73,000 clones, just under 75% of them singletons. This sample comprised peripheral blood, obtained from a patient treated with radiotherapy plus ipilimumab. The receptors stem from a human donor with non-small cell lung cancer whose response to radiotherapy plus ipilimumab could not be evaluated. CDR3s include the opening cysteine and the closing phenylalanine or tryptophan. Fields, in order: D gene, V gene, J gene, clone size, CDR3 DNA, CDR3 protein. A D gene is named only where the DNA matches it firmly. Part of the rows lack a size; the others show once, few, many or a class for expanded clones.

TRBD1	TRBV7-3	TRBJ1-2	once	TGTGCCAGCAGTCCTGGGACAGGGGCCTTCTATGGCTACACCTTC	CASSPGTGAFYGYTF
NA	TRBV6-5	TRBJ1-2	many	TGTGCCAGCAGGTCCGGGCTTGGGAGCTATGGCTACACCTTC	CASRSGLGSYGYTF
NA	TRBV28	TRBJ1-2	NA	TGTGCCAGCAGTTCCGGGACTACTGATGGCTACACCTTC	CASSSGTTDGYTF
NA	TRBV6-1	TRBJ1-5	once	TGTGCCAGCAGTGAGAAGACGCCGGGACACCGCAATCAGCCCCAGCATTTT	CASSEKTPGHRNQPQHF
TRBD2	TRBV23-1	TRBJ2-5	NA	TGCGCCAGCAGTCAATCGGGAGCGGGAGGGCAAGAGACCCAGTACTTC	CASSQSGAGGQETQYF
TRBD2	TRBV19	TRBJ2-7	few	TGTGCCAGTAGTCCCAAGTCCGGGACTACCCACTCCTACGAGCAGTACTTC	CASSPKSGTTHSYEQYF
TRBD1	TRBV7-9	TRBJ1-2	few	TGTGCCAGCAGCGCTCCGGGACAGAGATTCCTCTATGGCTACACCTTC	CASSAPGQRFLYGYTF
NA	TRBV30	TRBJ1-1	NA	TGTGCCTGGGAACCGGTAACTGAAGCTTTCTTT	CAWEPVTEAFF
NA	TRBV28	TRBJ1-3	few	TGTGCCAGCAGTTTGGGAAGGGAGGCGGGAAACACCATATATTTT	CASSLGREAGNTIYF
NA	TRBV2	TRBJ2-1	NA	TGTGCCAGCAGTGTGGCTCGAGGAGGGAATGAGCAGTTCTTC	CASSVARGGNEQFF
NA	TRBV29-1	TRBJ2-2	NA	TGCAGCGTTGTTGTGTCGGTTATGAACACCGGGGAGCTGTTTTTT	CSVVVSVMNTGELFF
NA	TRBV5-8	TRBJ2-7	once	TGTGCCAGCAGCCCGACGGGGGTTGGGGAGCAGTACTTC	CASSPTGVGEQYF